Sequencing of this T cell receptor (beta chain) was carried out in a study of T cells in Graves' hyperthyroidism and ophthalmopathy. Study-wide results and caveats: Separation of ophthalmopathy from stable hyperthyroidism was achieved by a 13 V-J model. Blood also held most thyroid clonotypes expanded beyond 0.001. The model made its ophthalmopathy prediction, and onset followed a median around 6.5 months later.

The CDR3 has 16 residues. The J segment lost 4 bases and the V segment lost 4 bases, leaving 12 bases of the junction unmatched. Germline V gene lookup returns CDR1 MNHEY and CDR2 SVGEGT. From more than 9.5 ml of fresh peripheral blood, PBMCs were isolated. This clonotype was detected ten times or more. Its antigen is as yet unknown. TCR beta CDR3 regions were amplified from RNA transcripts. An initial round of RT-PCR targeting the TCR CDR3 relied on the HTBI primer set. TCRdb used MiXCR to reprocess the multiplex PCR reads, holding one entry per CDR3 protein. The profile shows under 400,000 distinct CDR3 sequences, approximately 16% of them singletons.

This TCR derives from a man between 25 and 39 years old with Graves' hyperthyroidism. The chain uses TRBV6-2 or TRBV6-3 and TRBJ2-5, with 7 bases aligning to TRBD1. The sample comprised blood. DNA for the CDR3: TGTGCCAGCAGTTCACCGGACCGACAGGGTGTAGAGACCCAGTACTTC. This gives the protein CASSSPDRQGVETQYF.